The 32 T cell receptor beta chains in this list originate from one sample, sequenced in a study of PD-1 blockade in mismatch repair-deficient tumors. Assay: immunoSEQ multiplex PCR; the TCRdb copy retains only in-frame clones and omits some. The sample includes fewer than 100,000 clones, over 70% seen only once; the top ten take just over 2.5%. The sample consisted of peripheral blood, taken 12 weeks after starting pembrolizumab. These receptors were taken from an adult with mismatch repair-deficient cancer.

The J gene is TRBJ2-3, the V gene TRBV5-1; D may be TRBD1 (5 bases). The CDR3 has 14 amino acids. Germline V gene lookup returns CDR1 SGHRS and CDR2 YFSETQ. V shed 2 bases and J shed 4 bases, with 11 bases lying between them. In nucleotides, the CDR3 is TGCGCCAGCAGCTTAGATAGGGGCGCAGATACGCAGTATTTT. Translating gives CASSLDRGADTQYF.

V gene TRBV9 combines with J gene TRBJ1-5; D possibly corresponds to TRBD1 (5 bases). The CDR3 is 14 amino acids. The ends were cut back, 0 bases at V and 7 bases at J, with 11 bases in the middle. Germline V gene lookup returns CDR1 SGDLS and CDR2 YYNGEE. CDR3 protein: CASSVGAEGQPQHF. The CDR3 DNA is TGTGCCAGCAGCGTAGGGGCTGAGGGGCAGCCCCAGCATTTT.

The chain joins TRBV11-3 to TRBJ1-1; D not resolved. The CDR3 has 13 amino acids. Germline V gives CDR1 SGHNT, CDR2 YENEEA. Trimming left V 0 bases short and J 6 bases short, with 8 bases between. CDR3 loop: CASSLEAVSEAFF. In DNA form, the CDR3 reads TGTGCCAGCAGCTTAGAGGCAGTCTCTGAAGCTTTCTTT.

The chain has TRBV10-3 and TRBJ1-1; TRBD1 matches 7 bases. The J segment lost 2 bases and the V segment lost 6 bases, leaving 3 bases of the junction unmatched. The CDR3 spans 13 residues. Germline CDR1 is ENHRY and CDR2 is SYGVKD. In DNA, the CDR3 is TGTGCCATCAGCACAGGGGCCAACACTGAAGCTTTCTTT. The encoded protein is CAISTGANTEAFF.

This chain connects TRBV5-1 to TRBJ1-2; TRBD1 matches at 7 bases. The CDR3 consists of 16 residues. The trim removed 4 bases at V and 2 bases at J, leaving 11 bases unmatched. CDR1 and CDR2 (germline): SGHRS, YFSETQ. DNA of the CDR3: TGCGCCAGCAGCCAACTCGGAACAGGGGCCAACTATGGCTACACCTTC. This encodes CASSQLGTGANYGYTF.

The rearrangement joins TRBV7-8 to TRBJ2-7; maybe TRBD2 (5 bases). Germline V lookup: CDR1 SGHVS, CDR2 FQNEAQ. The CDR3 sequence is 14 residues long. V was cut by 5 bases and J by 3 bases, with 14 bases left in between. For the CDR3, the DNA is TGTGCCAGCAGCCACCCCCGGGGTAACTACGAGCAGTACTTC. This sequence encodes CASSHPRGNYEQYF.

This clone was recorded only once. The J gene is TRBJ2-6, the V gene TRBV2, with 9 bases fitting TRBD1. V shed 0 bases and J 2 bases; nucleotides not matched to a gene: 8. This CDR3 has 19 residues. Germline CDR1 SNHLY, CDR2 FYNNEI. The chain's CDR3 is CASSEANSTGGAGANVLTF. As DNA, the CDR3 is TGTGCCAGCAGTGAAGCCAACTCGACAGGGGGTGCTGGGGCCAACGTCCTGACTTTC.

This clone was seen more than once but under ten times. The CDR3 nucleotides are TGTGCCAGCAGCTTAGATCTTATCTTGAGGCAGACGAACACTGAAGCTTTCTTT. Its translation: CASSLDLILRQTNTEAFF. The chain recombines TRBV11-3 with TRBJ1-1; D is unclear. Germline assignment: CDR1 SGHNT and CDR2 YENEEA. This CDR3 has 18 amino acids. The V end was cut by 0 bases, the J end by 1 base, with 18 bases between.

The CDR3 region is CASSLGGISTEAFF. The CDR3 nucleotides read TGTGCCAGCAGCTTAGGGGGGATCAGCACTGAAGCTTTCTTT. The chain couples TRBV11-2 to TRBJ1-1, with D possibly TRBD1 on 5 matching bases. The germline gives CDR1 SGHAT, CDR2 FQNNGV. The CDR3 is made up of 14 amino acids. The V end lost 1 base, the J end lost 4 bases, and 10 bases lay between the germline ends. Filled out from reference TRBV11-2 and TRBJ1-1, the complete variable domain reads EAGVAQSPRYKIIEKRQSVAFWCNPISGHATLYWYQQILGQGPKLLIQFQNNGVVDDSQLPKDRFSAERLKGVDSTLKIQPAKLEDSAVYLCASSLGGISTEAFFGQGTRLTVV.

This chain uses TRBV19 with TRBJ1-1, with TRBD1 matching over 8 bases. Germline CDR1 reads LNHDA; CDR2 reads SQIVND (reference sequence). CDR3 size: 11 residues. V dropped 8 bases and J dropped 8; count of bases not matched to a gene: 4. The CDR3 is CASHRGREAFF. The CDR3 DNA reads TGTGCCAGTCACAGGGGGAGGGAAGCTTTCTTT.

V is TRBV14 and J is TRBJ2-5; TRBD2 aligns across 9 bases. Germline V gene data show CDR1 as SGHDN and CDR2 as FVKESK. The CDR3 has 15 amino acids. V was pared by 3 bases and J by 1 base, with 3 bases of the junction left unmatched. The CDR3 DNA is TGTGCCAGCAGCCATTTACTAGCGGGCCAAGAGACCCAGTACTTC. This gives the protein CASSHLLAGQETQYF.

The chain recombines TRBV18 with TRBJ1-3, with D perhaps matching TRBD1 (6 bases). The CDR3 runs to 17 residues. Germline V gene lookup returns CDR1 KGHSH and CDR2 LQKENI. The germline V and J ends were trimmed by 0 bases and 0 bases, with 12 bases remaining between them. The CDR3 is CASSPPSGGHSGNTIYF. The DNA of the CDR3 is TGTGCCAGCTCACCACCGTCGGGGGGACACTCTGGAAACACCATATATTTT. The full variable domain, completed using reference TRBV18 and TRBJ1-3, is NAGVMQNPRHLVRRRGQEARLRCSPMKGHSHVYWYRQLPEEGLKFMVYLQKENIIDESGMPKERFSAEFPKEGPSILRIQQVVRGDSAAYFCASSPPSGGHSGNTIYFGEGSWLTVV.

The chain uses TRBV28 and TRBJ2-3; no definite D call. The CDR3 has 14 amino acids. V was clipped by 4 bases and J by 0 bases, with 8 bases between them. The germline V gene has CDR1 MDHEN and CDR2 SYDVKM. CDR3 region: CASSYLLSTDTQYF. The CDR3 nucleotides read TGTGCCAGCAGTTATCTCCTTAGCACAGATACGCAGTATTTT.

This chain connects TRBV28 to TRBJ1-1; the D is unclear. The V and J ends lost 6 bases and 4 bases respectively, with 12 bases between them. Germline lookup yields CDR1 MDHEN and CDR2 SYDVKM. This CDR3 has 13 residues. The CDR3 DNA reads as TGTGCCAGCAGCGCCCCAATAAGCACTGAAGCTTTCTTT. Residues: CASSAPISTEAFF.

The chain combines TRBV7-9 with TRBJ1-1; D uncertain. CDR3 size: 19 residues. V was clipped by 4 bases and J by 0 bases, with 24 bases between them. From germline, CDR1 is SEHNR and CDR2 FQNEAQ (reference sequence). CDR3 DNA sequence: TGTGCCAGCAGCTACCTTCTGGGCAGAGGGTCGCCCATGAACACTGAAGCTTTCTTT. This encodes CASSYLLGRGSPMNTEAFF. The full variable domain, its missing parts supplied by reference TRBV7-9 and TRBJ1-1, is DTGVSQNPRHKITKRGQNVTFRCDPISEHNRLYWYRQTLGQGPEFLTYFQNEAQLEKSRLLSDRFSAERPKGSFSTLEIQRTEQGDSAMYLCASSYLLGRGSPMNTEAFFGQGTRLTVV.

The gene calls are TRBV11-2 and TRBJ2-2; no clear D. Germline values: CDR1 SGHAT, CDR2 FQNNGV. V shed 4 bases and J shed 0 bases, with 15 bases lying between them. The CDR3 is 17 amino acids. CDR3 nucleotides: TGTGCCAGCAGCTCCCGGAATGGACGGGCGAACACCGGGGAGCTGTTTTTT. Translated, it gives CASSSRNGRANTGELFF.

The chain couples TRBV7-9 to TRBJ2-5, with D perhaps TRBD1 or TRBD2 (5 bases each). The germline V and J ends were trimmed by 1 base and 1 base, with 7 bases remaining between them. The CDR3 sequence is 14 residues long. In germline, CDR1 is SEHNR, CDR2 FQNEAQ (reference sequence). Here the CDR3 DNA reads TGTGCCAGCAGCTTAGTGGGACGCCAAGAGACCCAGTACTTC. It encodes CASSLVGRQETQYF.

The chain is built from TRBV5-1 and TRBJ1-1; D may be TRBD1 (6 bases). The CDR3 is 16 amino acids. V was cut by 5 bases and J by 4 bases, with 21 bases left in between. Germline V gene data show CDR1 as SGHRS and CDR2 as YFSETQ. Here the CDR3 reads CASSFTIGAGVTEAFF. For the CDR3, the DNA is TGCGCCAGCAGTTTTACCATAGGGGCAGGGGTCACTGAAGCTTTCTTT.

The CDR3 is CASSLAGSRDGYGYTF. The CDR3 bases are TGTGCCAGCAGCTTGGCCGGCTCTCGGGACGGCTATGGCTACACCTTC. This chain joins TRBV5-4 and TRBJ1-2; D is possibly TRBD1 (5 bases). Germline V gene data show CDR1 as SGHNT and CDR2 as YYREEE (reference sequence). CDR3 size: 16 residues. Trimming removed 0 bases at V and 4 bases at J, with 16 bases between.

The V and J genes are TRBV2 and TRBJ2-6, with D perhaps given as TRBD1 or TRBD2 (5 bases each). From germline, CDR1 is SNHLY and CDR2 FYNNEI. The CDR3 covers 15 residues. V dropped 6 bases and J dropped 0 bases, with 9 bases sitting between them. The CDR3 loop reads CASRGESSGANVLTF. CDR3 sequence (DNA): TGTGCCAGCAGAGGGGAGAGCTCTGGGGCCAACGTCCTGACTTTC.

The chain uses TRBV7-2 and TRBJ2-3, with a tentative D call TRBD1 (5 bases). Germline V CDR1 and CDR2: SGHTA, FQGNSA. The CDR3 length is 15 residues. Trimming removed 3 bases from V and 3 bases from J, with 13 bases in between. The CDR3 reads CASSFGRALTDTQYF. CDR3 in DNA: TGTGCCAGCAGCTTCGGCAGGGCACTTACAGATACGCAGTATTTT.

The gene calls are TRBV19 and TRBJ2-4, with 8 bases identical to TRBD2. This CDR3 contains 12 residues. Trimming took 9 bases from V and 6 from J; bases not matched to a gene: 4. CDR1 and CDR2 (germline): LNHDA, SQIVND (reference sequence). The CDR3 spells CASTTSGNIQYF. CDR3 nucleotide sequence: TGTGCCAGCACAACTAGCGGAAACATTCAGTACTTC.

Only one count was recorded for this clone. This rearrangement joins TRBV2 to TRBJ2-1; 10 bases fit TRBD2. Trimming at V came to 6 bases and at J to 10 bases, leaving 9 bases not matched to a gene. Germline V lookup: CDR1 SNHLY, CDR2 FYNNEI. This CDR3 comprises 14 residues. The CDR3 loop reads CASRPSGRAAEQFF. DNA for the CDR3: TGTGCCAGCAGACCGAGCGGGAGGGCCGCCGAGCAGTTCTTC.

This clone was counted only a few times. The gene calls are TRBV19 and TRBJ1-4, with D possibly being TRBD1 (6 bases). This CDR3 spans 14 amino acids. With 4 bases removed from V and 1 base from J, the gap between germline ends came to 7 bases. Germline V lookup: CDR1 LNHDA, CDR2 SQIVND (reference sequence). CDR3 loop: CASSRTVTNEKLFF. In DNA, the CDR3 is TGTGCCAGTAGTAGGACAGTAACTAATGAAAAACTGTTTTTT.

The CDR3 nucleotides read TGTGCCAGCAGTTTATCGCAGGGGTTTCTCTATGGCTACACCTTC. Its protein product is CASSLSQGFLYGYTF. This sequence joins TRBV27 and TRBJ1-2, with D tentatively TRBD1 (6 bases). Germline loops: CDR1 MNHEY, CDR2 SMNVEV (reference sequence). Between the trimmed V and J ends, which lost 0 bases and 4 bases, there was a span of 12 bases. The CDR3 covers 15 residues.

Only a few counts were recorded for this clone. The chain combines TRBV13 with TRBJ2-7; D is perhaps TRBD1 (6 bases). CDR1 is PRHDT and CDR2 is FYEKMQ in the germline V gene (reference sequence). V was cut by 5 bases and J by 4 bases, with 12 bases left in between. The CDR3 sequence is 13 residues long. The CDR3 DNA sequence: TGTGCCAGCAGCAAGGACAGACTTTACGAGCAGTACTTC. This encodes CASSKDRLYEQYF.

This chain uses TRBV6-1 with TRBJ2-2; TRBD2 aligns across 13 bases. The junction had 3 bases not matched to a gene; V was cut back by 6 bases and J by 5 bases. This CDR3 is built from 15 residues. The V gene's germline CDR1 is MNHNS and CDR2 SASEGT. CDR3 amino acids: CASSRLAGGTGELFF. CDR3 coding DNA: TGTGCCAGCAGCAGACTAGCGGGAGGAACCGGGGAGCTGTTTTTT.

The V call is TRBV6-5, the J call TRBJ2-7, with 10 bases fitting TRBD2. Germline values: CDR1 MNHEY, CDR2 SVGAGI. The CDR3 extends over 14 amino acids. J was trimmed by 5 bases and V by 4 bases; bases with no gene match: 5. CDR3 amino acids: CASSFGTSADEQYF. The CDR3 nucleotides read TGTGCCAGCAGTTTCGGGACTAGCGCAGACGAGCAGTACTTC.

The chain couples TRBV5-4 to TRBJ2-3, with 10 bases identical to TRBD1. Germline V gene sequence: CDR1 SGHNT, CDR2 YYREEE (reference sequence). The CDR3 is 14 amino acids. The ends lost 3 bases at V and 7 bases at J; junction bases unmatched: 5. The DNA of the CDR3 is TGTGCCAGCAGCTCTGGACAGGGGGGGAATACGCAGTATTTT. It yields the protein CASSSGQGGNTQYF.

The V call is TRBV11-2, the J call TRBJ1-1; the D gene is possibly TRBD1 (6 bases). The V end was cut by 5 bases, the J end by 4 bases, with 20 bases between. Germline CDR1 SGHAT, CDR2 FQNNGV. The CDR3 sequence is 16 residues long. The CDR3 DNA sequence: TGTGCCAGCAGCCCATGGACAGCCCGCGTAGGCACTGAAGCTTTCTTT. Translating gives CASSPWTARVGTEAFF.

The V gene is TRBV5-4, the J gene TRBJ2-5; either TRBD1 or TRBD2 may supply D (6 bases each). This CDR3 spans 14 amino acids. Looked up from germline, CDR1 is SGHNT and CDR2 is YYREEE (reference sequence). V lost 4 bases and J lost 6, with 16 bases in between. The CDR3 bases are TGTGCCAGCAGCGAAGGGGGGTCCGGACAGACCCAGTACTTC. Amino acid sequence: CASSEGGSGQTQYF.

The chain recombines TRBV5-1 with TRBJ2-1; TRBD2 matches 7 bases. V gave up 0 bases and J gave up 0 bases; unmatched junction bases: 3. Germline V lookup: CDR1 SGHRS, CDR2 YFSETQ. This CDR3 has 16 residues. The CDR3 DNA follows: TGCGCCAGCAGCTTGGTGGGCGGGAGCTCCTACAATGAGCAGTTCTTC. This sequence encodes CASSLVGGSSYNEQFF.